This TCR beta chain comes out of a study of cytomegalovirus exposure and HLA in healthy donors. Regarding the study as a whole: Across all donors, roughly uniform sequencing depth was an assumption of the presence/absence analyses. Most TCR sequences proved rare, with some public TCRs found in many donors.

As to this clone: Its target is not known. Other DNA sequences in this specimen translate into the identical CDR3.

60 Vbeta and 13 Jbeta primers were used in PCR. Authors' data handling: A later analysis tallied 87 million or so unique TCR beta chains, approximately 10 million of them shared. TCRdb's copy holds only in-frame clones and misses some; the assay was immunoSEQ multiplex PCR. The DNA was the basis for D and trimming; V, J and clone size are from that table. In total, the table holds roughly 140,000 clones. These donors, healthy bone marrow donors, were studied. In germline, CDR1 is KGHSH, CDR2 LQKENI. The CDR3 sequence is 15 residues long. The junction had 4 bases not matched to a gene; V was cut back by 1 base and J by 5 bases.

The source of this sequence is a male donor in good health and CMV-seronegative. The V gene is TRBV18, the J gene TRBJ2-3, with TRBD2 matching 9 bases. The sample was PBMCs. CDR3 protein: CASSPLAGVVDTQYF. CDR3 nucleotides: TGTGCCAGCTCACCACTAGCGGGAGTGGTAGATACGCAGTATTTT.